These T cell receptor beta chains were read from a single sample in a study of blood T cell repertoires in COVID-19. The data were produced by immunoSEQ multiplex PCR, yet TCRdb's version contains in-frame clones alone and is incomplete. The table lists under 350,000 clones, 83% of them singletons, with 7.5% to 10% in the top ten. Sequencing used peripheral blood. All receptors derive from a woman aged 45-65 years who had recovered from COVID-19. The conserved cysteine and the conserved F or W are not part of the CDR3 here. For some rows the clone size is stated as once, few or many, or as a class when expanded; others skip it.

TRBV11-2,.,ASSLALNQPQH
TRBV3-1/TRBV3-2,.,ASSQVRIGKNIQY
TRBV7-2,.,ASSLERQGATGELF
TRBV19,.,ASSGAGGPGNEQF
TRBV6-4,once,ASSDFSYNEQF
TRBV24-1,once,ATRGQGEHTDTQY
TRBV4-3,.,ASSQSGGTSYEQY
TRBV4-2,.,ASSHPSTEQF
TRBV5-5,once,ASSLGGTGISPLH
TRBV28,.,ASTRTDFNYGYT
TRBV19,.,ASHRRQNTEAF
TRBV28,.,ASMSTGTNTEAF
TRBV3-1/TRBV3-2,.,ASSPPETAYEQY
TRBV7-3,.,ASSLTPTANYGYT
TRBV7-9,.,ASSLVASSYEQY
TRBV19,.,ASRGLAGHDTQY
TRBV6-5,.,ASSRTGNTGELF
TRBV4-2,.,ASSHNGRGGNQPQH
TRBV28,.,ASSSTGSRTEAF
TRBV27,.,ASSSLQDTEAF
TRBV30,.,AWGGLAGAGNEQF
TRBV3-1/TRBV3-2,.,ASSTRTSGGSEQF
TRBV18,.,ASSGSGVSNTGELF
TRBV7-9,.,ASSFSTANTEAF
TRBV29-1,.,RVGAQEGGFANTGELF
TRBV7-6,.,ASSPTSAWGARETQY
TRBV6-5,.,ASRDTGDNQPQH
TRBV10-3,once,AIRAAGRGTDTQY
TRBV20-1,few,SASSGFNSPLH
TRBV7-2,.,ASSLGTGQRRAF
TRBV6-5,few,ASKARGREKLF
TRBV4-3,once,ASSQPSEARHGYT
TRBV9,.,ASSVDTAGNEQF
TRBV19,.,ASGTANQPQH
TRBV29-1,.,SGTGGGKTQY
TRBV4-3,.,ASSQDWGQGGYGYT
TRBV6-5,.,ASKIRDKLNEKLF
TRBV9,few,ASSRAEGVTNEQF
TRBV27,.,ASRLRDYSTDTQY
TRBV7-2,.,ASSLVRLAGVGYEQY
TRBV5-8,.,ASSAHREDYGYT
TRBV6-5,.,ASTPAGVYGYT
TRBV6-6,.,ASSRQGQARNSPLH
TRBV28,.,ASSFGPTGGSR
TRBV19,.,ASALRFPDLRGYT
TRBV12-3/TRBV12-4,.,ASSPSSSSYL
TRBV24-1,many,ATSDFLGRDNSPLH
TRBV6-2/TRBV6-3,.,ASSSGTGSVIQY
TRBV7-3,.,ASSISVYGYT
TRBV28,.,ASTPRLAGLSEQY
TRBV6-2/TRBV6-3,.,ASSYHPSGGSYNEQF
TRBV7-9,.,ASSFLAEGGDTQY
TRBV28,few,ASNLPMTGAVWSSPLH
TRBV7-3,once,ASSQRPMGDTQY